Listed below are T cell receptor beta chains from one sample, sequenced in a study of OX40 agonist ivuxolimab in advanced cancers. Assay used: immunoSEQ multiplex PCR; TCRdb lists only in-frame clones, some missing. The sample has about 66,000 clones; about nine tenths are singletons. Sequencing used CD4+ or CD8+ T cells sorted from blood, obtained in a trial of the OX40 agonist ivuxolimab. These receptors all come from an adult with an advanced solid tumor such as melanoma, head and neck, liver or kidney cancer. Both conserved end residues are part of each CDR3. Fields, in order: clone size, D gene, J gene, V gene, CDR3 DNA, CDR3 protein. The D gene is left open where the match is weak. Not all rows give a size; the values are once, few, many and, for expanded clones, a class.

-	-	TRBJ1-5	TRBV18	TGTGCCAGCTCACCAAGTATGACTCAGCCCCAGCATTTT	CASSPSMTQPQHF
once	-	TRBJ1-3	TRBV4-1	TGCGCCAGCAGCCAAAGCCGTTTTGGAAACACCATATATTTT	CASSQSRFGNTIYF
-	-	TRBJ2-7	TRBV14	TGTGCCAGCAGCACCTCATCCGAGCAGTACTTC	CASSTSSEQYF
few	-	TRBJ2-1	TRBV6-6	TGTGCCAGCAATCCAGCGAGCTCCTACAATGAGCAGTTCTTC	CASNPASSYNEQFF
-	-	TRBJ1-5	TRBV7-2	TGTGCCAGCAGCTTAGGCCAGAATCAGCCCCAGCATTTT	CASSLGQNQPQHF
-	TRBD2	TRBJ2-7	TRBV5-6	TGTGCCAGCAGCGAGAGCGGGGCCGCGACCTCCGAGCAGTACTTC	CASSESGAATSEQYF
once	-	TRBJ2-1	TRBV7-3	TGTGCCAGCAGCAAGAGGAACTTGCAGGATGAGCAGTTCTTC	CASSKRNLQDEQFF
-	TRBD1	TRBJ1-4	TRBV19	TGTGCCAGTAGTAGGGGGACAGCCACGGTAGAAAAACTGTTTTTT	CASSRGTATVEKLFF
-	TRBD2	TRBJ2-5	TRBV5-4	TGTGCCAGCAGCCCGGGACGAGCTAGCGGGAACCAAGAGACCCAGTACTTC	CASSPGRASGNQETQYF
-	TRBD2	TRBJ2-2	TRBV2	TGTGCCAGCAGTGACCGGGGACTAGCGGCGAACACCGGGGAGCTGTTTTTT	CASSDRGLAANTGELFF
once	-	TRBJ2-1	TRBV5-1	TGCGCCAGCAGTTCAGGGGTCTCATACAATGAGCAGTTCTTC	CASSSGVSYNEQFF
once	TRBD1	TRBJ1-3	TRBV19	TGTGCCAGTAGTAACCCCTCGGGACAGGGGGTGCCAGGAAACACCATATATTTT	CASSNPSGQGVPGNTIYF
-	-	TRBJ1-5	TRBV5-1	TGCGCCAGCAGCTTGGCCGTAGGGGATCAGCCCCAGCATTTT	CASSLAVGDQPQHF
-	-	TRBJ2-7	TRBV28	TGTGCCAGCAGTTTGGTACAGGGAGTTGGGGAGCAGTACTTC	CASSLVQGVGEQYF
-	-	TRBJ1-1	TRBV5-6	TGTGCCAGCAGTGTGCGGGTATGGGACACTGAAGCTTTCTTT	CASSVRVWDTEAFF
-	TRBD1	TRBJ2-5	TRBV29-1	TGCAGCGTTGCTCAGGGGGCGCGGGAGACCCAGTACTTC	CSVAQGARETQYF
once	-	TRBJ2-6	TRBV19	TGTGCCAGCTCTAGTACTGGGGCCAACGTCCTGACTTTC	CASSSTGANVLTF
-	TRBD2	TRBJ2-5	TRBV7-2	TGTGCCAGCAGTTCCATCGGTGGGGGGGGGACCCAGTACTTC	CASSSIGGGGTQYF
-	TRBD1	TRBJ1-5	TRBV5-4	TGTGCCAGCAGCCTACAGGGGGGCAATCAGCCCCAGCATTTT	CASSLQGGNQPQHF
-	TRBD2	TRBJ2-3	TRBV7-9	TGTGCCAGCAGCTTCGCCGGGACTACCACAGATACGCAGTATTTT	CASSFAGTTTDTQYF
-	-	TRBJ2-3	TRBV5-1	TGCGCCAGCAGCTACCGCGGGGCCAGCACAGATACGCAGTATTTT	CASSYRGASTDTQYF
-	-	TRBJ2-3	TRBV5-6	TGTGCCAGCAGCCAAGGCCCGGTGACGCAGTATTTT	CASSQGPVTQYF
-	-	TRBJ1-1	TRBV10-3	TGTGCCATCAGTGAGCCGACCGAGAACACTGAAGCTTTCTTT	CAISEPTENTEAFF
-	-	TRBJ1-5	TRBV7-9	TGTGCCAGCAGCTTATCATTGACGGAAGATCAGCCCCAGCATTTT	CASSLSLTEDQPQHF
few	TRBD1	TRBJ1-1	TRBV14	TGTGCCAGCAGCCTCCGGACAGGCAAGAACACTGAAGCTTTCTTT	CASSLRTGKNTEAFF
-	-	TRBJ2-5	TRBV7-9	TGTGCCAGCAGCTTTAAACTCGGGGCAGTGGACGAGACCCAGTACTTC	CASSFKLGAVDETQYF
-	-	TRBJ1-3	TRBV27	TGTGCCAGCAGTTTTCGGGGAGCCACTGGAAACACTATATATTTT	CASSFRGATGNTIYF
-	-	TRBJ1-2	TRBV2	TGTGCCAGCAGTGAATTACGCGCAGGTTCCTATGGCTACACCTTC	CASSELRAGSYGYTF
-	-	TRBJ2-2	TRBV28	TGTGCCACCTATGAGAACACCGGGGAGCTGTTTTTT	CATYENTGELFF
-	TRBD2	TRBJ2-2	TRBV9	TGTGCCAGCAGTGGGACTATGGTGAACACCGGGGAGCTGTTTTTT	CASSGTMVNTGELFF
once	-	TRBJ1-3	TRBV9	TGTGCCAGCAGCGTAGTAGGGGACGGAAACACCATATATTTT	CASSVVGDGNTIYF
-	TRBD1	TRBJ1-3	TRBV19	TGTGCCAGTAGTAGGACAGGTGTCTCTGGAAACACCATATATTTT	CASSRTGVSGNTIYF
-	-	TRBJ2-1	TRBV20-1	TGCAGTGCTAGAGAGGGTAGGGAGCAGTTCTTC	CSAREGREQFF
-	-	TRBJ1-5	TRBV2	TGTGCCAGCCAGGCAGAATATAGCAATCAGCCCCAGCATTTT	CASQAEYSNQPQHF
-	-	TRBJ1-2	TRBV6-6	TGTGCCAGCAGTTCTCCGAGCCTTAACTATGGCTACACCTTC	CASSSPSLNYGYTF
-	-	TRBJ2-7	TRBV14	TGTGCCAGCAGCCAAAGGGCAGGCCGACCAGCCTACGAGCAGTACTTC	CASSQRAGRPAYEQYF
-	-	TRBJ1-6	TRBV19	TGTGCCAGCAAAGTCACCGGGACTGAAAATTCACCCCTCCACTTT	CASKVTGTENSPLHF
-	-	TRBJ2-4	TRBV29-1	TGCAGCGTTGAAGATTCCCCCGGAAACATTCAGTACTTC	CSVEDSPGNIQYF
-	TRBD1	TRBJ1-4	TRBV5-4	TGTGCCAGCAGCTTGGGGGGGGGACAGGGCAGAGAAAAACTGTTTTTT	CASSLGGGQGREKLFF
-	-	TRBJ2-5	TRBV18	TGTGCCAGCCAACAGGGCGACGAGACCCAGTACTTC	CASQQGDETQYF
-	TRBD1	TRBJ2-3	TRBV6-5	TGTGCCAGCAGCACCCGGGACAGATACACAGATACGCAGTATTTT	CASSTRDRYTDTQYF
-	-	TRBJ1-5	TRBV15	TGTGCCACCAGCAGAGATCAGACGGTTTCGAATCAGCCCCAGCATTTT	CATSRDQTVSNQPQHF
-	TRBD1	TRBJ1-3	TRBV7-8	TGTGCCAGCAGCGGACCCCGGACAGGCTCCGGCACCATATATTTT	CASSGPRTGSGTIYF
-	-	TRBJ2-5	TRBV29-1	TGCAGCGTTGAAGAAACGGGAGTTGAGACCCAGTACTTC	CSVEETGVETQYF
once	TRBD2	TRBJ2-7	TRBV12-5	TGTGCTAGTGGTTTGCCGGGACTAGCGGGAGGGAATTCCTACGAGCAGTACTTC	CASGLPGLAGGNSYEQYF
-	-	TRBJ1-1	TRBV6-5	TGTGCCAGCAGTCGACAGGTGGCTTTCTTT	CASSRQVAFF
-	TRBD1	TRBJ1-2	TRBV25-1	TGTGCCAGCAGTGATCGGACAGGGCGGGACTATGGCTACACCTTC	CASSDRTGRDYGYTF
-	TRBD2	TRBJ2-1	TRBV5-1	TGCGCCACGTCCCTAGCGGGAGGGGTGTACAATGAGCAGTTCTTC	CATSLAGGVYNEQFF
-	-	TRBJ2-6	TRBV19	TGTGCCAGTCGGAGCTCGTCCGGGGCCAACGTCCTGACTTTC	CASRSSSGANVLTF
-	TRBD2	TRBJ2-1	TRBV7-2	TGTGCCAGCACCTTTAATAGCGGGAGGTCCAATGAGCAGTTCTTC	CASTFNSGRSNEQFF
-	-	TRBJ2-3	TRBV18	TGTGCCAGCTCACTAGGGCCCCCGGGGGCAGATACGCAGTATTTT	CASSLGPPGADTQYF
-	-	TRBJ2-7	TRBV7-8	TGTGCCAGCAGCTTAGCACAGGGTTACGAGCAGTACTTC	CASSLAQGYEQYF
-	-	TRBJ1-1	TRBV19	TGTGCCAGTATTTACACGGCACGGAGGAAGGCTGAAGCTTTCTTT	CASIYTARRKAEAFF
-	TRBD1	TRBJ2-1	TRBV28	TGTGCCAGCAGTTTTGGGACAGGGGTGAGTAATGAGCAGTTCTTC	CASSFGTGVSNEQFF
-	-	TRBJ1-6	TRBV6-1	TGTGCCAGCAGTGAGGTGGGGGGTAATTCACCCCTCCACTTT	CASSEVGGNSPLHF
-	-	TRBJ1-1	TRBV19	TGTGCCAGTAGTATACATGCAGAGAACACTGAAGCTTTCTTT	CASSIHAENTEAFF
-	TRBD2	TRBJ2-7	TRBV6-1	TGTGCCAGCAGCCGCTCCATAGCGGGGCGGTACGAGCAGTACTTC	CASSRSIAGRYEQYF